A selection of T cell receptor beta chains follows, all from one sample in a study of beta chain features in type 1 diabetes. The method was immunoSEQ multiplex PCR; TCRdb's version includes in-frame clones alone and lacks a portion of them. In the table there are roughly 500,000 clones, over 25% of which are singletons. Source material: naive CD4+ T cells from blood. The receptors were gathered from a man aged 18 to 29 in good health. Each CDR3 is given with its conserved first and last residue. D genes are given only for firm matches. Clone size is given for some rows only: seen once, a few or many times, or a class if the clone is expanded.

>TRBJ1-1|NA|NA|TRBV2|13
TGTGCCAGCAGTGAAAATGGGAACACTGAAGCTTTCTTT
CASSENGNTEAFF
>TRBJ2-2|TRBD1|NA|TRBV5-1|16
TGCGCCAGCAGCCCCCGGGACAGGGGGATCACCGGGGAGCTGTTTTTT
CASSPRDRGITGELFF
>TRBJ2-3|TRBD2|NA|TRBV7-2|15
TGTGCCAGCAGCCAACTAGCGGGAACAGGGGATACGCAGTATTTT
CASSQLAGTGDTQYF
>TRBJ1-2|NA|NA|TRBV28|15
TGTGCCAGCAGTTCCCACACAGGGTCGGGCTATGGCTACACCTTC
CASSSHTGSGYGYTF
>TRBJ2-7|NA|few|TRBV5-6|12
TGTGCCAGCAGCTGGGGACCCTACGAGCAGTACTTC
CASSWGPYEQYF
>TRBJ2-3|NA|NA|TRBV6-5|13
TGTGCCAGCAGTTACAAGCGGACAGATACGCAGTATTTT
CASSYKRTDTQYF
>TRBJ2-7|TRBD2|few|TRBV5-6|15
TGTGCCAGCAGGCGTGGGACTAGCGGGATCTACGAGCAGTACTTC
CASRRGTSGIYEQYF
>TRBJ1-1|NA|few|TRBV7-2|13
TGTGCCAGCAGCCGCCCGACGAACACTGAAGCTTTCTTT
CASSRPTNTEAFF
>TRBJ2-3|NA|NA|TRBV29-1|12
TGCAGCGTTGGGCTTATGGCAGATACGCAGTATTTT
CSVGLMADTQYF
>TRBJ2-6|NA|NA|TRBV7-9|16
TGTGCCAGCACCGGACATTTACTCTCTGGGGCCAACGTCCTGACTTTC
CASTGHLLSGANVLTF
>TRBJ1-2|NA|few|TRBV29-1|11
TGCAGCGTTGCGGACAGAAACGGCTACACCTTC
CSVADRNGYTF
>TRBJ1-2|NA|NA|TRBV10-3|12
TGTGCCATCAGTGCCGGAGCCTATGGCTACACCTTC
CAISAGAYGYTF
>TRBJ2-2|NA|once|TRBV11-3|16
TGTGCCAGCAGCTTATCTCCAGCGGTGGGCACCGGGGAGCTGTTTTTT
CASSLSPAVGTGELFF
>TRBJ2-3|NA|few|TRBV18|14
TGTGCCAGCTCACCTATTTCGGGCACCGATACGCAGTATTTT
CASSPISGTDTQYF
>TRBJ2-1|NA|NA|TRBV29-1|10
TGCAGCGTGAAAAACAATGAGCAGTTCTTC
CSVKNNEQFF
>TRBJ2-3|NA|few|TRBV9|13
TGTGCCAGCAGCGTAGGATCAGAGGATACGCAGTATTTT
CASSVGSEDTQYF
>TRBJ2-1|TRBD2|NA|TRBV29-1|16
TGCAGCGTCGACCCGGGACTAGCGGGGGGCACGATTGAGCAGTTCTTC
CSVDPGLAGGTIEQFF
>TRBJ2-5|NA|NA|TRBV5-1|11
TGCGCCAGCAGCTTGGCCGGGACCCAGTACTTC
CASSLAGTQYF
>TRBJ2-4|NA|few|TRBV7-9|14
TGTGCCAGCAGCTTAGGGGGTCAGATAAACATTCAGTACTTC
CASSLGGQINIQYF
>TRBJ1-3|NA|few|TRBV21-1|12
TGTGCCAGCAAGACGCGGGGAAACACCATATATTTT
CASKTRGNTIYF
>TRBJ2-7|TRBD2|NA|TRBV4-1|14
TGCGCCAGCGCCCGAGCGGGAGTAGGCTACGAGCAGTACTTC
CASARAGVGYEQYF
>TRBJ2-1|NA|few|TRBV27|15
TGTGCCAGCAGCTATGGGACACCCTCCTACAATGAGCAGTTCTTC
CASSYGTPSYNEQFF
>TRBJ2-5|TRBD1|few|TRBV30|15
TGTGCCTGGAGTGTCTGGACAGGCGACCAAGAGACCCAGTACTTC
CAWSVWTGDQETQYF
>TRBJ2-5|NA|NA|TRBV10-3|13
TGTGCCACCCGGGGCGGGGTACAAGAGACCCAGTACTTC
CATRGGVQETQYF
>TRBJ2-7|TRBD2|NA|TRBV7-2|16
TGTGCCAGCAGCTTAGTTGTCGGGACTAGCAACTACGAGCAGTACTTC
CASSLVVGTSNYEQYF
>TRBJ2-7|TRBD1|few|TRBV6-5|15
TGTGCCAGCCATGAGTGGACAGGGAGCTCCTACGAGCAGTACTTC
CASHEWTGSSYEQYF
>TRBJ1-2|NA|NA|TRBV28|11
TGTGCCAGCAGTTTAGTCGGAGGCTACACCTTC
CASSLVGGYTF
>TRBJ2-5|NA|NA|TRBV11-2|13
TGTGCCAGCAGTCGGACAGCTCAAGAGACCCAGTACTTC
CASSRTAQETQYF
>TRBJ2-7|NA|NA|TRBV4-3|13
TGCGCCAGCAGCCAAGATGATTCCTACGAGCAGTACTTC
CASSQDDSYEQYF
>TRBJ2-7|NA|few|TRBV7-8|13
TGTGCCAGCAGCTGGGACTCGCACTACGAGCAGTACTTC
CASSWDSHYEQYF
>TRBJ1-3|TRBD1|NA|TRBV30|13
TGTGCCGGGGGACAGGGGCCTGGAAACACCATATATTTT
CAGGQGPGNTIYF
>TRBJ2-7|NA|NA|TRBV11-2|17
TGTGCCAGCAGCTTAGGATTCGGCGGGAATCCCCTATACGAGCAGTACTTC
CASSLGFGGNPLYEQYF
>TRBJ2-5|NA|few|TRBV29-1|12
TGCAGCGTTTCGGGACTCGAAGAGACCCAGTACTTC
CSVSGLEETQYF
>TRBJ2-3|NA|NA|TRBV7-3|16
TGTGCCAGCAGCCCAGGACTCCGGGGTGGCACAGATACGCAGTATTTT
CASSPGLRGGTDTQYF
>TRBJ2-7|TRBD1|NA|TRBV29-1|12
TGCAGCGTGGCAGGGGGTTCCTACGAGCAGTACTTC
CSVAGGSYEQYF
>TRBJ2-1|NA|NA|TRBV18|15
TGTGCCAGCTCACCAATCTCGAGCTCCTACAATGAGCAGTTCTTC
CASSPISSSYNEQFF
>TRBJ2-5|TRBD1|NA|TRBV29-1|13
TGCAGCGTTGAAAAGGGGGCAGTGGAGACCCAGTACTTC
CSVEKGAVETQYF
>TRBJ2-2|TRBD2|once|TRBV15|19
TGTGCCACCAGCAGAGATACTTGGCGGGAGGGAGCGAACACCGGGGAGCTGTTTTTT
CATSRDTWREGANTGELFF
>TRBJ2-5|NA|NA|TRBV5-4|14
TGTGCCAGCAGCTTGAGTCAGGGACAAGAGACCCAGTACTTC
CASSLSQGQETQYF
>TRBJ2-1|NA|few|TRBV30|13
TGTGCCTGGAACCGGGCCACGTACAATGAGCAGTTCTTC
CAWNRATYNEQFF
>TRBJ1-2|NA|NA|TRBV6-1|12
TGTGCCAGCAGTGGGGCAGGGCTTGGCTACACCTTC
CASSGAGLGYTF
>TRBJ2-3|TRBD2|NA|TRBV5-6|15
TGTGCCAGCAGGCCACTAGCGGAGGGGACAGATACGCAGTATTTT
CASRPLAEGTDTQYF
>TRBJ2-3|NA|NA|TRBV10-3|14
TGTGCCATCAGTGAGATTCTAGCGACAGATACGCAGTATTTT
CAISEILATDTQYF
>TRBJ1-2|TRBD1|NA|TRBV9|15
TGTGCCAGCAGCCGGGACAGGGGGTTTAACTATGGCTACACCTTC
CASSRDRGFNYGYTF
>TRBJ2-6|NA|NA|TRBV2|12
TGTGCCAGCAGTGAAAGGGACCGCGTCCTGACTTTC
CASSERDRVLTF
>TRBJ2-3|TRBD1|NA|TRBV7-2|19
TGTGCCAGCAGCTTAACCTGGATTGACGGGGACAGGGCCACAGATACGCAGTATTTT
CASSLTWIDGDRATDTQYF
>TRBJ2-1|TRBD2|NA|TRBV7-9|15
TGTGCCAGCAGCTTTAGGGCACTAGCGGACAATGAGCAGTTCTTC
CASSFRALADNEQFF